The 15 T cell receptor beta chains in this list originate from one sample, sequenced in a study of breast tumors, draining lymph nodes, adjacent tissues (dated by TCRdb to the mid-2010s). Libraries were built with multiplex PCR. Sequenced using an Illumina HiSeq 2000. The raw public data were reprocessed by TCRdb itself: fastp quality trimming at Q25, MiXCR clonotype calling, in-frame beta chains only. Rows are combined by CDR3 protein, so each entry shows the most common genes and DNA. A total of over 70,000 distinct CDR3 sequences appear in this sample, 25% to 35% of them only once. Clones ranked in the top ten supply 8% to 9% of the sample. The lymph node samples were taken from the axillary draining lymph nodes of breast cancer patients. Material: axillary lymph node tissue. The receptors were sampled from a female donor with breast cancer. Some clones in this sample may be carry-over from other donors' samples.

The chain is built from TRBV20-1 and TRBJ2-7; no definite D call. CDR1 and CDR2 (germline): DFQATT, SNEGSKA (reference sequence). V gave up 0 bases and J gave up 3 bases, with 9 bases separating them. The CDR3 has 13 amino acids. The CDR3 loop reads CSARDPEIYEQYF. In DNA form, the CDR3 reads TGCAGTGCTAGAGACCCAGAGATCTACGAGCAGTACTTC.

This clonotype was seen at least ten times. The chain uses TRBV3-2 and TRBJ2-1; the listed D gene, TRBD1, was not tested against the DNA. TRBV3-2 is noted as a pseudogene. There are 15 residues in the CDR3. The DNA for the CDR3 is TGTGCCAGCAGCCAAGGGCGATGGACAGAAAATGAGCAGTTCTTC. This gives the protein CASSQGRWTENEQFF.

Regarding this clonotype: With a much larger clone just one base away, this may be a read error. V usage is TRBV27 and J usage is TRBJ2-2; D uncertain. This CDR3 contains 12 residues. CDR1 MNHEY and CDR2 SMNVEV come from the germline V gene (reference sequence). The CDR3 is CVSSRSSGELFF. CDR3 DNA: TGTGTCAGCAGTAGGTCCTCCGGGGAGCTGTTTTTT.

This clonotype was counted at least ten times. The rearrangement uses TRBV12-3 or TRBV12-4 and TRBJ2-3; 10 bases line up with TRBD2. With 6 bases clipped from V and 2 bases from J, the junction kept 5 bases outside the gene matches. The CDR3 loop spans 15 amino acids. CDR3 sequence (DNA): TGTGCCAGCAGAAGACTAGCGGGCCACACAGATACGCAGTATTTT. Encoded protein: CASRRLAGHTDTQYF.

On this clonotype: The CDR3 does not end in the conserved phenylalanine or tryptophan, so this is likely a read error. The V call is TRBV5-1, the J call TRBJ2-5, with D perhaps matching TRBD1 or TRBD2 (5 bases each). The length of the CDR3 is 15 residues. V was trimmed by 3 bases and J by 2 bases, leaving 14 bases between them. Germline V lookup: CDR1 SGHRS, CDR2 YFSETQ. Written as DNA, the CDR3 is TGCGCCAGCAGCTACCGGGACGCCCCTCAAGAGACCCAGTACGTT. This translates into CASSYRDAPQETQYV.

In its sample, this clonotype was seen many times. J is TRBJ1-6 and V is TRBV6-5, with no clear D. Germline values: CDR1 MNHEY, CDR2 SVGAGI. CDR3 length equals 13 residues. V was cut by 7 bases and J by 8 bases, with 12 bases left in between. In DNA, the CDR3 is TGTGCCAGCACGGAACAGCTCGATTCACCCCTCCACTTT. Translation gives CASTEQLDSPLHF.

The rearrangement uses TRBV5-1 and TRBJ2-7; D is tentatively TRBD1 or TRBD2 (5 bases each). Germline V gene sequence: CDR1 SGHRS, CDR2 YFSETQ. The CDR3 is 15 amino acids. V was shortened by 5 bases and J by 2 bases, with 17 bases between the two germline ends. The CDR3 reads CASSQAGTDPYEQYF. The CDR3 region has the DNA TGCGCCAGCAGTCAGGCCGGGACGGATCCCTACGAGCAGTACTTC. The full variable domain, rest sourced from reference TRBV5-1 and TRBJ2-7, is KAGVTQTPRYLIKTRGQQVTLSCSPISGHRSVSWYQQTPGQGLQFLFEYFSETQRNKGNFPGRFSGRQFSNSRSEMNVSTLELGDSALYLCASSQAGTDPYEQYFGPGTRLTVT.

This clonotype was seen many times. A much larger clone sits a single nucleotide away, making a read error possible. V and J are TRBV12-3 or TRBV12-4 and TRBJ1-6; D may be TRBD1 (5 bases). V was clipped by 3 bases and J by 6 bases, with 15 bases between them. CDR3 length: 16 residues. CDR3 protein: CASSFIRGTGNSPLHF. Written as DNA, the CDR3 is TGTGCCAGCAGTTTCATCCGGGGGACCGGTAATTCACCCCTCCACTTT.

This clonotype was seen many times. The chain carries TRBV2 and TRBJ2-2; TRBD1 matches 8 bases. This CDR3 contains 14 residues. V was pared by 9 bases and J by 4 bases, with 7 bases of the junction left unmatched. Looked up from germline, CDR1 is SNHLY and CDR2 is FYNNEI. The CDR3 nucleotides are TGTGCCAGGCAGGGGGCGCGGGGCACCGGGGAGCTGTTTTTT. It specifies CARQGARGTGELFF. Full variable domain (rest looked up from reference TRBV2 and TRBJ2-2): EPEVTQTPSHQVTQMGQEVILRCVPISNHLYFYWYRQILGQKVEFLVSFYNNEISEKSEIFDDQFSVERPDGSNFTLKIRSTKLEDSAMYFCARQGARGTGELFFGEGSRLTVL.

On this clonotype: In this CDR3 the conserved last residue, phenylalanine or tryptophan, is missing, so a read error is likely. It is unclear where the CDR3 begins or ends on the DNA, so no DNA is shown, and the CDR3 is as TCRdb lists it. The chain employs TRBV4-1 and TRBJ1-6. Per the germline V gene, CDR1 is MGHRA and CDR2 is YSYEKL. 8 amino acids form the CDR3, both terminal residues included. CDR3 protein: CASSQSKS.

This clonotype was detected only once. This may come from a read error, since a much larger clone is one base off. The chain links TRBV3-1 to TRBJ2-6; 7 bases fit TRBD1. Germline CDR1 LGHDT, CDR2 YNNKEL (reference sequence). This CDR3 has 20 amino acids. The CDR3 region is CASKYIKDAKGASGANALTF. The CDR3 DNA sequence: TGTGCCAGCAAGTACATAAAGGACGCTAAGGGGGCTTCTGGGGCCAACGCCCTGACTTTC.

The chain has TRBV6-2 or TRBV6-3 and TRBJ1-5, with D perhaps TRBD1 (6 bases). This CDR3 has 16 amino acids. The V end was cut by 8 bases, the J end by 1 base, with 18 bases between. Germline CDR1 reads MNHEY; CDR2 reads SVGEGT. The CDR3 DNA follows: TGTGCCAGCTCCGAGCAGGGGTTTGAGAGCAATCAGCCCCAGCATTTT. Translated, it gives CASSEQGFESNQPQHF.

This clonotype was seen repeatedly, ten times or more. The rearrangement links TRBV9 to TRBJ2-1; 8 positions match TRBD2. Per the germline V gene, CDR1 is SGDLS and CDR2 is YYNGEE. Trimming at V came to 4 bases and at J to 1 base, leaving 4 bases not matched to a gene. The CDR3 consists of 15 residues. The CDR3 protein is CASSTGLASYNEQFF. In DNA, the CDR3 is TGTGCCAGCAGCACAGGACTAGCTTCCTACAATGAGCAGTTCTTC.

This clonotype was seen at least ten times. V and J are TRBV5-4 and TRBJ2-7; 12 positions match TRBD2. Trimming took 0 bases from V and 1 from J; bases not matched to a gene: 2. Per germline, CDR1 SGHNT and CDR2 YYREEE (reference sequence). The CDR3 spans 16 residues. CDR3 sequence: CASSLAGLAGSYEQYF. CDR3 nucleotides: TGTGCCAGCAGCTTGGCGGGACTAGCGGGTTCCTACGAGCAGTACTTC.

Worth noting for this clonotype: A much larger clone lies one base from this, so it may be a read error. The rearrangement joins TRBV28 to TRBJ2-6; possibly TRBD1 or TRBD2 for D (6 bases each). The germline CDR1 and CDR2 sequences are MDHEN and SYDVKM. CDR3 length: 17 residues. CDR3 sequence: CASSSGALSSGANVPTF. The CDR3 bases are TGTGCCAGCAGTTCGGGGGCTCTCAGCTCTGGGGCCAACGTCCCGACTTTC.